The present entry profiles one T cell receptor beta chain with its context. No antigen is known for it. Per-base quality was not reported, and no clone a single base away is much larger than it. The sample comes from a study of response to subunit inactivated influenza vaccine (dated by TCRdb to the late 2010s). Regarding the research as a whole: To follow how T cells responded to a trivalent subunit inactivated influenza vaccine, the researchers relied on deep quantitative profiling of the T cell receptor repertoire.

Based on the germline V gene, the CDR1 and CDR2 sequences are SGHRS and YFSETQ. Including cysteine and phenylalanine, the CDR3 has 14 amino acids. Only the CDR3 part of the read is kept: 42 bases, read in frame from the first base. V loses 4 bases, J loses 6 bases, and the germline ends lie 14 bases apart. Points the paper makes about the study in general: The authors suggested that each seasonal influenza vaccination may recruit only a limited number of new T cells.

Libraries were made using RT-PCR. Sequencing took place on an Illumina HiSeq 2500. TCRdb took the public reads, trimmed them with fastp at Q25, ran MiXCR for clone calling and kept in-frame beta chains. Each entry is one CDR3 protein sequence, shown with its most common DNA and genes. This sample has some 500,000 distinct CDR3 sequences in its table, and roughly 23% of those were observed once. 1.9% of the sample goes to the ten largest clones. The chain uses TRBV5-1 and TRBJ2-4; no D segment can be confidently identified. The TCR originated in a man aged 50 to 60 who received an inactivated influenza vaccine. Donor details come from another sample of the same person, matched by shared clones. The sequencing used CD4+ T cells sorted from PBMCs, collected 5 days after vaccination. The DNA sequence follows: TGCGCCAGCAGCCTCGAGTACCCCGGAAACATTCAGTACTTC. The encoded protein is CASSLEYPGNIQYF.